In its sample, the clone carrying this TCR beta chain was seen a few times. The data originate from a study of CD8+ T cells in alopecia areata. This sample's treatment: oral pan-JAK inhibitor, 5-10 mg twice daily. From alopecia areata patients, lesional scalp punch biopsies and peripheral blood were collected. Following RNA extraction, reverse transcription yielded cDNA that acted as the sequencing template. Clones were sequenced by immunoSEQ multiplex PCR, and TCRdb holds only the in-frame ones, with some missing. The sample yields 4,500 or so clones, around 68% seen once. The length of the CDR3 is 16 residues. The germline V gene has CDR1 SGHTS and CDR2 YDEGEE. With V trimmed by 4 bases and J by 3 bases, 9 bases remained unmatched.

This TCR was sampled from a human donor with alopecia areata. V gene TRBV5-8 combines with J gene TRBJ2-7; TRBD2 aligns across 11 bases. The sequenced sample was skin, obtained at week 4, from a patient treated with tofacitinib. The CDR3 DNA reads TGTGCCAGCAGCAGCCACCTAACTAGCGGGAGCTACGAGCAGTACTTC. Translated, it gives CASSSHLTSGSYEQYF.